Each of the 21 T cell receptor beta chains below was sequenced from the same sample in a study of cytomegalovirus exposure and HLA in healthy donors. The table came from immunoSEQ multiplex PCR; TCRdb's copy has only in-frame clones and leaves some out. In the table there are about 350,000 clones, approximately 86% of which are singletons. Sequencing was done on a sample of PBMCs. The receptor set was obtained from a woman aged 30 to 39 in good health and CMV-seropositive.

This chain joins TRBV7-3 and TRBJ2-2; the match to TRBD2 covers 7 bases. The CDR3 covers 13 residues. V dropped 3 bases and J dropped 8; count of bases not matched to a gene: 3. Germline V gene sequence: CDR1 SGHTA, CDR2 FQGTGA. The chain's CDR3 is CASSLRGSGELFF. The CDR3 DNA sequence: TGTGCCAGCAGCTTGCGGGGGTCTGGGGAGCTGTTTTTT.

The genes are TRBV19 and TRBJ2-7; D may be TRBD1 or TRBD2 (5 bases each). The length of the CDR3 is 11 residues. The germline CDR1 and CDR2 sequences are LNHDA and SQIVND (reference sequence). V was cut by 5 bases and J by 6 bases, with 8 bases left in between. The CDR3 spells CASSYGAEQYF. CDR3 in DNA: TGTGCCAGTAGTTACGGGGCCGAGCAGTACTTC.

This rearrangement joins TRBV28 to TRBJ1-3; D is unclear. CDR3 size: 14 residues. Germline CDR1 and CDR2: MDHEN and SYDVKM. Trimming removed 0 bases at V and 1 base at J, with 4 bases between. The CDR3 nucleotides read TGTGCCAGCAGTTTATGGCGGTCTGGAAACACCATATATTTT. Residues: CASSLWRSGNTIYF.

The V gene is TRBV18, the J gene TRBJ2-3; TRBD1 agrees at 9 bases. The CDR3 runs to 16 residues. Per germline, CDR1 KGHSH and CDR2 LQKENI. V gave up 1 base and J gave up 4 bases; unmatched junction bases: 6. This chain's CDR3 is CASSPLPQGASDTQYF. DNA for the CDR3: TGTGCCAGCTCACCACTACCACAGGGGGCGTCAGATACGCAGTATTTT.

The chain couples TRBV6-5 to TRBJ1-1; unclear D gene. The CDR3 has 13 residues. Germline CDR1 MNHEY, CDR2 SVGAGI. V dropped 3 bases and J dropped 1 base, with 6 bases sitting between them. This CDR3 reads CASSYWANTEAFF. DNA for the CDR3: TGTGCCAGCAGTTATTGGGCGAACACTGAAGCTTTCTTT.

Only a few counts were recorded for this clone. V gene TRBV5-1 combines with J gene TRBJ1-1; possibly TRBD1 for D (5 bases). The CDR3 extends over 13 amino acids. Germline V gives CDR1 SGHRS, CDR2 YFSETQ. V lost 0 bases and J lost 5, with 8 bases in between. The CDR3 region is CASSLEGVTEAFF. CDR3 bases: TGCGCCAGCAGCTTGGAAGGGGTTACTGAAGCTTTCTTT.

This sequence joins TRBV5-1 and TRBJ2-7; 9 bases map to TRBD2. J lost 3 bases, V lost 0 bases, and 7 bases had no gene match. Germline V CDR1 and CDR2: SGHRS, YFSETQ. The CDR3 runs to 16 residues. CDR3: CASSLGVAGVFYEQYF. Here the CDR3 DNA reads TGCGCCAGCAGCTTGGGGGTAGCGGGAGTGTTCTACGAGCAGTACTTC.

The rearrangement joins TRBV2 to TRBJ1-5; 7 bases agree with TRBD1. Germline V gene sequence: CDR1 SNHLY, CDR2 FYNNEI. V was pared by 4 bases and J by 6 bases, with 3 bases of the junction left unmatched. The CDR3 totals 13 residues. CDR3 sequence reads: CASSVQGSQPQHF. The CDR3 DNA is TGTGCCAGCAGTGTACAGGGGTCTCAGCCCCAGCATTTT.

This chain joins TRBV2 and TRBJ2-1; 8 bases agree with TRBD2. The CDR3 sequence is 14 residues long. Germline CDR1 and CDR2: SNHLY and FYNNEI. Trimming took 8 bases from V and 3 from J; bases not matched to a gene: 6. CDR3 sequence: CASRAGLGYNEQFF. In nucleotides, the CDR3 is TGTGCCAGCCGGGCGGGACTAGGCTACAATGAGCAGTTCTTC.

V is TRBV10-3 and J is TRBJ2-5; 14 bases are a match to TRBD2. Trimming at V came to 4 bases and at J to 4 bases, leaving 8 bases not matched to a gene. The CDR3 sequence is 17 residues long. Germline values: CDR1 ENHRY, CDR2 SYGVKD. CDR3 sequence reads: CAISVERGLAGAETQYF. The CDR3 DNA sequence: TGTGCCATCAGTGTCGAGAGGGGACTAGCGGGAGCAGAGACCCAGTACTTC.

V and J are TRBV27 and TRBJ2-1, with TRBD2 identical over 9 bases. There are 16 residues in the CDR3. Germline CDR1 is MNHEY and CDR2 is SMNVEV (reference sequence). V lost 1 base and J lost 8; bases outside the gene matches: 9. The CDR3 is CASSLFPLAGLDEQFF. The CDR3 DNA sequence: TGTGCCAGCAGTTTATTCCCCCTAGCGGGATTGGATGAGCAGTTCTTC.

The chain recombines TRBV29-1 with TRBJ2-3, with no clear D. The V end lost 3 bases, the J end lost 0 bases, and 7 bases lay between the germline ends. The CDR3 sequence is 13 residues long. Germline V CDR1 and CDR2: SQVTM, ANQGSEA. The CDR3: CSVEDGSTDTQYF. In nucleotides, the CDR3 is TGCAGCGTTGAGGACGGGAGCACAGATACGCAGTATTTT.

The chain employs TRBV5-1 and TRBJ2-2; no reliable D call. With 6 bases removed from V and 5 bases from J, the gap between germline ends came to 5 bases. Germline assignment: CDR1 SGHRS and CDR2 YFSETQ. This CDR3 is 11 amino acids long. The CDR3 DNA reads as TGCGCCAGCATGAAAACCGGGGAGCTGTTTTTT. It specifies CASMKTGELFF.

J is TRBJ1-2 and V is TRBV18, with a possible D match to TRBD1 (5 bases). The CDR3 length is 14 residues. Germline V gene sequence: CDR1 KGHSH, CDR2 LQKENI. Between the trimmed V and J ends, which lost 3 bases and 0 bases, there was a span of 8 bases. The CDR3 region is CASSPTEANYGYTF. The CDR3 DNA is TGTGCCAGCTCACCGACAGAAGCTAACTATGGCTACACCTTC.

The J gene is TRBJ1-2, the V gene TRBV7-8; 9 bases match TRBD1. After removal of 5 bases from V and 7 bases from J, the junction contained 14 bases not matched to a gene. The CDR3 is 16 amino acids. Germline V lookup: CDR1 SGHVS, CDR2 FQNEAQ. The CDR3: CASSETTLTDRGGYTF. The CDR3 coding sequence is TGTGCCAGCAGCGAAACCACCCTCACGGACAGGGGTGGCTACACCTTC.

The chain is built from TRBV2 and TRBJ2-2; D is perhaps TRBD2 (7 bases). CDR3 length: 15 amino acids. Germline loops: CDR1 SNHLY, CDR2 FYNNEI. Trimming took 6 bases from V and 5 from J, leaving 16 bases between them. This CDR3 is CASRAGGRRTGELFF. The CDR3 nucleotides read TGTGCCAGCAGAGCCGGGGGGCGGAGGACCGGGGAGCTGTTTTTT.

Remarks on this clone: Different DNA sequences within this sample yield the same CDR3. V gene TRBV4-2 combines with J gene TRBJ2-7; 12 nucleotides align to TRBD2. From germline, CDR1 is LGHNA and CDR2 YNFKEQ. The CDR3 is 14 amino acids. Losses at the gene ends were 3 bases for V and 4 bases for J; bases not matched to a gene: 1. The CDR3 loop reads CASSQLAGGYEQYF. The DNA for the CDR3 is TGTGCCAGCAGCCAGCTAGCGGGGGGGTACGAGCAGTACTTC.

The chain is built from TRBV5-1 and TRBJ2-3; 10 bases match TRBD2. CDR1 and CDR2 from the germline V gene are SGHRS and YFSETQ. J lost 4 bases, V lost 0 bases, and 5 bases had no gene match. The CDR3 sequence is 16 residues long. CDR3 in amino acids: CASSLVGTSVADTQYF. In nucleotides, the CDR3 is TGCGCCAGCAGCTTGGTAGGGACTAGCGTAGCAGATACGCAGTATTTT.

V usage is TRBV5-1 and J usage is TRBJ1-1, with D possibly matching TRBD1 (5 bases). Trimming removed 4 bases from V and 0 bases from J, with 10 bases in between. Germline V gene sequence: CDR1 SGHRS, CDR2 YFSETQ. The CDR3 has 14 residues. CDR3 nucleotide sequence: TGCGCCAGCAGCCAAGGGACGGTGAACACTGAAGCTTTCTTT. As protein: CASSQGTVNTEAFF.

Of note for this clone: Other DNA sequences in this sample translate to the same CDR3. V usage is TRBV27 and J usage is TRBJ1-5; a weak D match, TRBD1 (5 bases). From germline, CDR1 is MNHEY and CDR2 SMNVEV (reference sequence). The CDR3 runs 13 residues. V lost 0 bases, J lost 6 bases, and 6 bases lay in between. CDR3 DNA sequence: TGTGCCAGCAGTTTATCCGGGGGTCAGCCCCAGCATTTT. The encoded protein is CASSLSGGQPQHF.

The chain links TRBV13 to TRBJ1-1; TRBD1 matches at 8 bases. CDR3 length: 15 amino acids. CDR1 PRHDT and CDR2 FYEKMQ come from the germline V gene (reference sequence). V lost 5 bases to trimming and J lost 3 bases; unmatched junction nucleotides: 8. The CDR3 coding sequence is TGTGCCAGCAGCGAAACCCCACAGGGGGACACTGAAGCTTTCTTT. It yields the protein CASSETPQGDTEAFF. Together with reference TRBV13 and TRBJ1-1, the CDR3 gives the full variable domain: AAGVIQSPRHLIKEKRETATLKCYPIPRHDTVYWYQQGPGQDPQFLISFYEKMQSDKGSIPDRFSAQQFSDYHSELNMSSLELGDSALYFCASSETPQGDTEAFFGQGTRLTVV.